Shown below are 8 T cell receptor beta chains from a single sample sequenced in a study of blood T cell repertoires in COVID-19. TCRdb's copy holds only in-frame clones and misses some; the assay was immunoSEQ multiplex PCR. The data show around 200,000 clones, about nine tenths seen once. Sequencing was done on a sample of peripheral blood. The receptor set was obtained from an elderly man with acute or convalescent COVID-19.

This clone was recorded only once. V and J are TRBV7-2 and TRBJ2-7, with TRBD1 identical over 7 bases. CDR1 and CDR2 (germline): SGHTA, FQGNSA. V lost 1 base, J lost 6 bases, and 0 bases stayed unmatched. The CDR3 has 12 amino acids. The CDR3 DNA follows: TGTGCCAGCAGCTTAGACAGGGGCGAGCAGTACTTC. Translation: CASSLDRGEQYF.

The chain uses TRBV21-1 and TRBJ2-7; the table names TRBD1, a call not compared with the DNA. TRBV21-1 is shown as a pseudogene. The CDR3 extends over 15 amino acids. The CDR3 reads CASSGALGPYYEQYF. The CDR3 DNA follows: TGTGCCAGCAGCGGGGCCTTAGGTCCCTACTACGAGCAGTACTTC.

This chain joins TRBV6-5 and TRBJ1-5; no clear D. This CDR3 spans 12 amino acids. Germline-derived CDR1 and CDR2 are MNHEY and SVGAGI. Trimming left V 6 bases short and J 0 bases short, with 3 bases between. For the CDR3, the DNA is TGTGCCAGCAGCCTTAGCAATCAGCCCCAGCATTTT. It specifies CASSLSNQPQHF.

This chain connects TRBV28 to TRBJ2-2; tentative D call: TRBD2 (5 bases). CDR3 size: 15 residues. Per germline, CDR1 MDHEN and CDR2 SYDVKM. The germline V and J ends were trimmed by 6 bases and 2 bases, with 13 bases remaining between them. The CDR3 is CASSIGRANTGELFF. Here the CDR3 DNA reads TGTGCCAGCAGCATCGGGCGGGCTAACACCGGGGAGCTGTTTTTT.

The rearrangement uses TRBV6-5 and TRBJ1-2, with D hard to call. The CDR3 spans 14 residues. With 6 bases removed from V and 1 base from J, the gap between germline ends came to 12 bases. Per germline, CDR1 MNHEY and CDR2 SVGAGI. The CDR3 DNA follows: TGTGCCAGCAGCAAGGCGGAGGGTAACTATGGCTACACCTTC. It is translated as CASSKAEGNYGYTF.

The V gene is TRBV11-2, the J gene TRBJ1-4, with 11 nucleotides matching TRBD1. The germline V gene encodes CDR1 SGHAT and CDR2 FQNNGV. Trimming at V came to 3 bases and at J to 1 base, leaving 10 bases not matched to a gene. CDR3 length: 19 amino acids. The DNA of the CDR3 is TGTGCCAGCAGCTTCGCCGGGACAGGGGGTAGCGGAACTAATGAAAAACTGTTTTTT. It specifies CASSFAGTGGSGTNEKLFF.

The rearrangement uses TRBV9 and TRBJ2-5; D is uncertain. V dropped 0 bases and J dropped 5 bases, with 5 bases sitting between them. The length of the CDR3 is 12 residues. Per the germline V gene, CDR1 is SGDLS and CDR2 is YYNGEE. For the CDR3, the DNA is TGTGCCAGCAGCGTAGGTCAGGAGACCCAGTACTTC. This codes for CASSVGQETQYF.

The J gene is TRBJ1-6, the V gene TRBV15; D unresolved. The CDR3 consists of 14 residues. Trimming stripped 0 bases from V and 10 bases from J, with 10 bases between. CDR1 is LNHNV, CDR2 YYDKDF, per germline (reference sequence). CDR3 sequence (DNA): TGTGCCACCAGCAGAGATCGAGGAACGTCACCCCTCCACTTT. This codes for CATSRDRGTSPLHF.